Described below is a single T cell receptor beta chain sequence and its context. The data belong to a study of blood T cell repertoires in COVID-19. Overall study: Samples taken during acute and convalescent COVID-19 were collected in the United States, Italy and Spain. Sources were T cells, B-cell-depleted T cells, or PBMCs; the material itself was cDNA or gDNA.

The authors' processing: Amplification with reference gene primers provided the estimates of nucleated cell counts. Sequencing was performed with immunoSEQ multiplex PCR; in TCRdb, only in-frame clones are kept and a portion is missing. That table furnishes V, J and clone size, whereas the DNA furnished D and trimming. The table records 310,000 or so clones, around 89% of them present only once. With 4 bases removed from V and 0 bases from J, the gap between germline ends came to 23 bases. Germline V lookup: CDR1 MGHRA, CDR2 YSYEKL. CDR3 length: 19 amino acids. This chain joins TRBV4-1 and TRBJ2-3; D is possibly TRBD2 (6 bases). The sequence derives from a woman between 50 and 59 years old with active or convalescent COVID-19. The specimen was peripheral blood. CDR3 region: CASSPSEDTWGLSTDTQYF. In DNA form, the CDR3 reads TGCGCCAGCAGCCCTTCAGAGGACACTTGGGGACTTAGCACAGATACGCAGTATTTT.